Described below is a single TCR beta chain sequence and its context. Its antigen is not identified. The CDR3 has 19 amino acids. J was trimmed by 1 base and V by 1 base; bases with no gene match: 13. Germline V gene lookup returns CDR1 LNHNV and CDR2 YYDKDF (reference sequence). Template switching by 5'RACE produced TCR cDNA, adding a universal primer site and UMIs. TCRdb redid the calling of the 5' RACE reads with MiXCR, one entry per CDR3 protein. The sample records 130,000 or so distinct CDR3 sequences, roughly 15% being singletons. This sample stems from a study of T cells after yellow fever vaccination. The study's findings and limits: CD4 and CD8 compartments shared a small share of clonotypes.

The chain uses TRBV15 and TRBJ2-3, with 8 bases that match TRBD2. Sequences were derived from CD8+ T cells sorted from PBMCs, sampled 5 days after the yellow fever booster vaccination. The receptor was derived from a young man who received the YFV17D yellow fever vaccine. CDR3 amino acids: CATSRAGLAGGGGTDTQYF. CDR3 nucleotide sequence: TGTGCCACCAGCAGAGCAGGACTGGCGGGGGGTGGCGGCACAGATACGCAGTATTTT.